Listed below are T cell receptor beta chains from one sample, sequenced in a study of blood T cell repertoires in COVID-19. The data were produced by immunoSEQ multiplex PCR, yet TCRdb's version contains in-frame clones alone and is incomplete. The repertoire holds under 150,000 clones, about 79% seen once, with approximately 4.5% in the top ten. Sequencing was done on a sample of peripheral blood. The receptors derive from a woman of 80 years or more with active or convalescent COVID-19. CDR3s include the opening cysteine and the closing phenylalanine or tryptophan. Each record gives: J gene, clone size, D gene, V gene, CDR3 protein, CDR3 DNA. D genes are given only for firm matches. Clone size appears in some rows only: once, few, many, or a class for an expanded clone.

>TRBJ2-2|NA|NA|TRBV4-1
CASSQEGAVGVGELFF
TGCGCCAGCAGCCAAGAGGGAGCGGTGGGCGTCGGGGAGCTGTTTTTT
>TRBJ2-5|NA|NA|TRBV19
CASSMGAGTLETQYF
TGTGCCAGTAGTATGGGGGCCGGGACCCTAGAGACCCAGTACTTC
>TRBJ2-7|few|NA|TRBV20-1
CSAGAIYEQYF
TGCAGTGCTGGGGCCATTTACGAGCAGTACTTC
>TRBJ1-2|NA|NA|TRBV2
CASNHRRIGQTSGYTF
TGTGCCAGCAACCACCGAAGAATTGGACAGACTTCTGGCTACACCTTC
>TRBJ1-4|NA|NA|TRBV6-4
CASSENPSTGSNEKLFF
TGTGCCAGCAGTGAAAACCCGTCGACAGGATCTAATGAAAAACTGTTTTTT
>TRBJ1-5|few|NA|TRBV12-3/TRBV12-4
CASTLGGVQPQHF
TGTGCCAGCACCTTGGGGGGGGTTCAGCCCCAGCATTTT
>TRBJ2-5|NA|TRBD2|TRBV9
CASSIGLAGVGETQYF
TGTGCCAGCAGCATAGGACTAGCGGGGGTTGGAGAGACCCAGTACTTC
>TRBJ2-1|NA|TRBD2|TRBV19
CASNSGGKPYNEQFF
TGTGCCAGTAATAGCGGGGGTAAACCCTACAATGAGCAGTTCTTC
>TRBJ1-2|NA|NA|TRBV27
CASSSGGGDYGYTF
TGTGCCAGCAGTTCGGGCGGGGGCGACTATGGCTACACCTTC
>TRBJ1-1|NA|NA|TRBV18
CASSPRQATNTEAFF
TGTGCCAGCTCACCACGACAGGCGACGAACACTGAAGCTTTCTTT
>TRBJ1-4|NA|NA|TRBV7-9
CASNKFSARTSLNEKLFF
TGTGCCAGCAACAAATTCTCGGCGCGGACAAGCCTCAATGAAAAACTGTTTTTT
>TRBJ1-4|few|NA|TRBV5-1
CASSSGTGMDEKLFF
TGCGCCAGCAGCAGCGGTACAGGGATGGATGAAAAACTGTTTTTT
>TRBJ2-7|NA|NA|TRBV10-3
CATEGSYEQYF
TGTGCCACGGAGGGCTCCTACGAGCAGTACTTC
>TRBJ2-3|NA|TRBD2|TRBV7-3
CASSSHGGGRGTDTQYF
TGTGCCAGCAGCTCCCACGGGGGGGGCCGGGGCACAGATACGCAGTATTTT
>TRBJ2-3|NA|TRBD2|TRBV5-1
CATQLAGGPDTQYF
TGCGCCACTCAACTAGCGGGGGGGCCAGATACGCAGTATTTT
>TRBJ1-2|NA|NA|TRBV28
CASSLGPNYGYTF
TGTGCCAGCAGTTTAGGGCCTAACTATGGCTACACCTTC
>TRBJ2-2|NA|TRBD1|TRBV6-1
CASSERGQGTGNTGELFF
TGTGCCAGCAGCGAAAGGGGGCAAGGGACAGGGAACACCGGGGAGCTGTTTTTT
>TRBJ1-4|NA|TRBD1|TRBV5-6
CASSKRTGRVEKLFF
TGTGCCAGCAGCAAGAGGACAGGTCGGGTTGAAAAACTGTTTTTT
>TRBJ2-7|NA|NA|TRBV5-1
CASSLSAGSYEQYF
TGCGCCAGCAGCTTGTCGGCAGGCTCCTACGAGCAGTACTTC
>TRBJ2-1|NA|TRBD2|TRBV6-5
CASSYSSGGVYNEQFF
TGTGCCAGCAGTTACTCAAGCGGGGGCGTCTACAATGAGCAGTTCTTC
>TRBJ2-7|NA|NA|TRBV2
CASSDKSTSSYEQYF
TGTGCCAGCAGTGATAAGTCTACGAGCTCCTACGAGCAGTACTTC
>TRBJ1-5|NA|TRBD1|TRBV7-2
CASSLAPGQGDQPQHF
TGTGCCAGCAGCTTAGCCCCCGGACAGGGAGATCAGCCCCAGCATTTT
>TRBJ1-2|NA|TRBD1|TRBV28
CASSLMAGGLHDHTF
TGTGCCAGCAGTTTAATGGCAGGGGGCCTCCACGATCACACCTTC
>TRBJ2-3|NA|TRBD2|TRBV7-2
CASSFLTMAGGTDTQYF
TGTGCCAGCAGCTTTCTTACCATGGCGGGGGGCACTGATACGCAGTATTTT
>TRBJ2-3|NA|NA|TRBV5-1
CASSFGQITDTQYF
TGCGCCAGCAGCTTCGGACAGATCACAGATACGCAGTATTTT
>TRBJ1-4|NA|TRBD1|TRBV28
CASSFVGTGGEKLFF
TGTGCCAGCAGTTTTGTTGGTACAGGGGGTGAAAAACTGTTTTTT
>TRBJ1-3|NA|NA|TRBV6-1
CASSDRGRSSGNTIYF
TGTGCCAGCAGTGATAGGGGCAGAAGCTCTGGAAACACCATATATTTT
>TRBJ1-5|few|NA|TRBV7-9
CASSSIHTPQHF
TGTGCCAGCAGCTCAATACATACGCCCCAGCATTTT
>TRBJ1-6|NA|NA|TRBV7-2
CASSFASNSPLHF
TGTGCCAGCAGCTTCGCCAGTAATTCACCCCTCCACTTT
>TRBJ1-6|NA|NA|TRBV18
CASSLRTANNSPLHF
TGTGCCAGCTCACTTAGGACAGCGAATAATTCACCCCTCCACTTT
>TRBJ1-1|NA|NA|TRBV7-9
CASSTDSRWDTEAFF
TGTGCCAGCAGCACGGACAGCCGCTGGGACACTGAAGCTTTCTTT
>TRBJ2-3|NA|TRBD2|TRBV5-1
CASSFGSGGATDTQYF
TGCGCCAGCAGCTTCGGGAGCGGGGGGGCGACAGATACGCAGTATTTT
>TRBJ2-7|NA|NA|TRBV20-1
CSASIGGLSYEQYF
TGCAGTGCTAGTATCGGAGGTCTATCCTACGAGCAGTACTTC
>TRBJ2-3|NA|TRBD1|TRBV19
CASSTTGVETDTQYF
TGTGCCAGTAGTACCACAGGGGTGGAGACAGATACGCAGTATTTT
>TRBJ2-3|NA|NA|TRBV2
CASGRGATLTDTQYF
TGTGCCAGCGGTAGGGGCGCAACACTCACAGATACGCAGTATTTT
>TRBJ1-2|NA|TRBD1|TRBV7-2
CASSSRTGLQNYGYTF
TGTGCCAGCAGCTCCCGGACAGGACTCCAAAACTATGGCTACACCTTC
>TRBJ2-7|NA|NA|TRBV5-1
CASSLVRGSYEQYF
TGCGCCAGCAGCTTAGTCAGGGGCTCGTACGAGCAGTACTTC
>TRBJ2-7|once|NA|TRBV5-1
CASSLEQGAYEQYF
TGCGCCAGCAGCTTGGAACAGGGAGCCTACGAGCAGTACTTC
>TRBJ1-4|NA|NA|TRBV30
CAWSGDYKGRLFF
TGTGCCTGGAGTGGGGACTATAAGGGGAGACTGTTTTTT
>TRBJ1-2|NA|TRBD1|TRBV11-2
CASSLGLTGVGYTF
TGTGCCAGCAGCCTGGGACTTACAGGGGTCGGCTACACCTTC
>TRBJ2-3|NA|NA|TRBV3-1/TRBV3-2
CASSQEGRPRRTDTQYF
TGTGCCAGCAGCCAAGAAGGCCGCCCTAGACGCACAGATACGCAGTATTTT
>TRBJ1-5|NA|NA|TRBV15
CATRDFKGNQPQHF
TGTGCCACCAGGGACTTTAAAGGAAACCAGCCCCAGCATTTT
>TRBJ1-2|NA|NA|TRBV9
CASSVEGQLNYGYTF
TGTGCCAGCAGCGTAGAAGGACAGCTCAACTATGGCTACACCTTC
>TRBJ2-1|few|NA|TRBV19
CASSWSSYNEQFF
TGTGCCAGTAGCTGGAGCTCCTACAATGAGCAGTTCTTC
>TRBJ2-1|NA|NA|TRBV28
CASSRAGAPYNEQFF
TGTGCCAGCAGTCGGGCGGGGGCACCCTACAATGAGCAGTTCTTC
>TRBJ2-3|NA|TRBD1|TRBV2
CARGTAGSTDTQYF
TGTGCCAGGGGGACAGCTGGTAGCACAGATACGCAGTATTTT
>TRBJ1-3|NA|NA|TRBV9
CASSLLQGTGNTIYF
TGTGCCAGCAGCTTATTACAGGGTACTGGAAACACCATATATTTT
>TRBJ2-7|once|TRBD1|TRBV7-2
CASSLPRGREQYF
TGTGCCAGCAGCTTACCGAGGGGGCGCGAGCAGTACTTC
>TRBJ2-2|NA|TRBD2|TRBV13
CASSLDPSGGSTGELFF
TGTGCCAGCAGCTTAGATCCTAGCGGGGGTAGCACCGGGGAGCTGTTTTTT
>TRBJ1-2|NA|NA|TRBV5-4
CASSPAGTRSSYGYTF
TGTGCCAGCAGCCCAGCCGGGACTCGATCCTCCTATGGCTACACCTTC
>TRBJ1-5|NA|NA|TRBV11-2
CASSTGLGQPQHF
TGTGCCAGCAGCACGGGACTCGGGCAGCCCCAGCATTTT
>TRBJ2-5|NA|TRBD1|TRBV5-1
CASSLTATGVETQYF
TGCGCCAGCAGCTTGACGGCCACAGGGGTCGAGACCCAGTACTTC
>TRBJ1-2|NA|NA|TRBV7-8
CASSLGAEIYGYTF
TGTGCCAGCAGCTTAGGGGCCGAGATCTATGGCTACACCTTC
>TRBJ1-1|NA|NA|TRBV5-4
CASSLERKMNTEAFF
TGTGCCAGCAGTCTAGAGAGAAAGATGAATACTGAAGCTTTCTTT
>TRBJ1-1|NA|TRBD1|TRBV3-1/TRBV3-2
CASSQNRDDRGLKGTEAFF
TGTGCCAGCAGCCAAAATCGGGACGACAGGGGACTTAAGGGGACTGAAGCTTTCTTT
>TRBJ1-1|NA|NA|TRBV6-5
CASRGATEAFF
TGTGCCAGCAGGGGCGCCACTGAAGCTTTCTTT
>TRBJ1-1|NA|NA|TRBV30
CAWSQGGWTEAFF
TGTGCCTGGAGTCAGGGAGGTTGGACTGAAGCTTTCTTT
>TRBJ2-5|NA|TRBD1|TRBV29-1
CSVEWVTGVETQYF
TGCAGCGTTGAGTGGGTTACAGGGGTCGAGACCCAGTACTTC
>TRBJ1-4|once|NA|TRBV3-1/TRBV3-2
CASSPAGIGEKLFF
TGTGCCAGCAGTCCGGCAGGGATAGGTGAAAAACTGTTTTTT
>TRBJ1-1|few|NA|TRBV10-3
CAIKIAENTEAFF
TGTGCCATCAAGATTGCAGAAAACACTGAAGCTTTCTTT